Each of the 17 T cell receptor beta chains below was sequenced from the same sample in a study of beta chain features in type 1 diabetes. All of the isolated RNA was reverse transcribed, so expressed TCRB transcripts were sequenced. Produced via immunoSEQ multiplex PCR; TCRdb's table is partial and in-frame only. The sample carries under 350,000 clones, 7.5% to 9.5% recorded once. The sequenced sample consisted of central memory CD4+ T cells from blood. The receptors derive from a woman aged 18-30 years in good health.

This clone has a handful of counts. Additional DNA sequences in this sample encode the identical CDR3. The chain couples TRBV20-1 to TRBJ2-7; D not certain. With 3 bases removed from V and 2 bases from J, the gap between germline ends came to 5 bases. This CDR3 contains 11 residues. Germline V gene sequence: CDR1 DFQATT, CDR2 SNEGSKA (reference sequence). In nucleotides, the CDR3 is TGCAGTGCTAGTCGTACCTACGAGCAGTACGTC. Translated: CSASRTYEQYV.

This clone was counted at least ten times. This same CDR3 is encoded by further DNA sequences in the sample. The genes are TRBV9 and TRBJ2-2; unclear D gene. V lost 0 bases and J 1 base, leaving 4 bases between the germline ends. Looked up from germline, CDR1 is SGDLS and CDR2 is YYNGEE. The CDR3 consists of 14 residues. The CDR3 sequence: CASSVVVNTGELFF. CDR3 in DNA: TGTGCCAGCAGCGTAGTGGTGAACACCGGGGAGCTGTTTTTT.

This clone was seen a handful of times. The rearrangement joins TRBV19 to TRBJ2-7, with 14 bases aligning to TRBD2. The trim removed 4 bases at V and 0 bases at J, leaving 2 bases unmatched. CDR1 is LNHDA, CDR2 SQIVND, per germline (reference sequence). The CDR3 covers 16 residues. CDR3 nucleotide sequence: TGTGCCAGTAGTAGAGGGACTAGCGGGGGCTCCTACGAGCAGTACTTC. It encodes CASSRGTSGGSYEQYF.

The chain combines TRBV2 with TRBJ2-5, with 7 nucleotides matching TRBD1. This CDR3 contains 13 residues. Germline V gene sequence: CDR1 SNHLY, CDR2 FYNNEI. Unmatched junction bases numbered 4, after V lost 7 bases and J lost 2 bases. The CDR3 is CASKGQPQETQYF. The CDR3 nucleotides are TGTGCCAGCAAGGGACAGCCTCAAGAGACCCAGTACTTC.

This clone was seen ten or more times. This chain links TRBV7-9 with TRBJ1-4; no firm D call. The CDR3 sequence is 14 residues long. Trimming pared 5 bases from V and 8 bases from J, leaving 15 bases between. Germline V lookup: CDR1 SEHNR, CDR2 FQNEAQ (reference sequence). The CDR3 nucleotides are TGTGCCAGCAGCCCTCTGCGAGGGAACGAAAAACTGTTTTTT. Protein: CASSPLRGNEKLFF.

This clone has more than one count but fewer than ten. The chain links TRBV18 to TRBJ1-5, with unresolved D. This CDR3 is built from 13 residues. The V gene lost 4 bases and the J gene lost 5 bases, with 9 bases spanning the gap. The V gene's germline CDR1 is KGHSH and CDR2 LQKENI. CDR3 loop: CASSLADYQPQHF. The CDR3, as DNA: TGTGCCAGCTCACTGGCAGACTATCAGCCCCAGCATTTT.

This clone has just a few counts. The rearrangement joins TRBV6-6 to TRBJ1-4; D call uncertain. CDR3 length: 12 amino acids. Germline CDR1 reads MNHNY; CDR2 reads SVGAGI (reference sequence). V shed 5 bases and J shed 5 bases, with 6 bases lying between them. Here the CDR3 reads CASSIRNEKLFF. For the CDR3, the DNA is TGTGCCAGCAGTATAAGAAATGAAAAACTGTTTTTT.

This clone was seen more than once but under ten times. The chain combines TRBV15 with TRBJ2-5; D unclear. Trimming stripped 6 bases from V and 2 bases from J, with 10 bases between. CDR1 is LNHNV and CDR2 is YYDKDF in the germline V gene (reference sequence). The CDR3 is 13 residues long. Here the CDR3 DNA reads TGTGCCACCAGTGATGGCGGACAAGAGACCCAGTACTTC. Its translation: CATSDGGQETQYF.

This clone was counted many times. V usage is TRBV6-6 and J usage is TRBJ1-1; D gene unclear. Germline CDR1 MNHNY, CDR2 SVGAGI (reference sequence). CDR3 length: 11 amino acids. The germline V and J ends were trimmed by 11 bases and 0 bases, with 7 bases remaining between them. The CDR3 bases are TGTGCCGCGGCCGTGAACACTGAAGCTTTCTTT. Translated, it gives CAAAVNTEAFF.

This clone showed up many times. The chain joins TRBV7-2 to TRBJ2-1; 11 bases agree with TRBD1. The CDR3 consists of 16 residues. V gave up 5 bases and J gave up 8 bases; unmatched junction bases: 11. The germline CDR1 and CDR2 sequences are SGHTA and FQGNSA. CDR3 residues: CASSHNRDRGFYEQFF. In DNA form, the CDR3 reads TGTGCCAGCAGCCACAACCGGGACAGGGGGTTCTATGAGCAGTTCTTC.

This clone was counted a few times. The chain couples TRBV2 to TRBJ1-2; D unresolved. The CDR3 loop spans 12 amino acids. V gave up 6 bases and J gave up 4 bases, with 9 bases separating them. CDR1 SNHLY and CDR2 FYNNEI come from the germline V gene. The CDR3 spells CASSPRAYGYTF. The CDR3 DNA is TGTGCCAGCAGCCCTCGGGCCTATGGCTACACCTTC.

V gene TRBV30 combines with J gene TRBJ1-3; no firm D call. Germline V lookup: CDR1 GTSNPN, CDR2 SVGIG (reference sequence). The CDR3 consists of 12 residues. V lost 2 bases and J lost 6, with 8 bases in between. In nucleotides, the CDR3 is TGTGCCTGGAGTTGGGGAGAAAACACCATATATTTT. It yields the protein CAWSWGENTIYF.

The genes are TRBV9 and TRBJ2-3; no reliable D call. CDR1 is SGDLS, CDR2 YYNGEE, per germline. V lost 7 bases and J lost 5, with 11 bases in between. The CDR3 has 12 amino acids. CDR3 region: CASSANGDTQYF. DNA of the CDR3: TGTGCCAGCTCAGCAAATGGAGATACGCAGTATTTT.

This clone was found a few times. V usage is TRBV6-6 and J usage is TRBJ2-1, with TRBD1 matching 8 bases. Unmatched junction bases numbered 8, after V lost 4 bases and J lost 6 bases. The germline CDR1 and CDR2 sequences are MNHNY and SVGAGI (reference sequence). The CDR3 covers 15 residues. The CDR3 protein is CASSSGTGSGNEQFF. The CDR3, as DNA: TGTGCCAGCAGTTCCGGGACAGGTTCGGGCAATGAGCAGTTCTTC.

The table lists this clone with many counts. The rearrangement joins TRBV29-1 to TRBJ2-3; no clear D. This CDR3 has 13 amino acids. CDR1 is SQVTM, CDR2 ANQGSEA, per germline. The V end lost 3 bases, the J end lost 5 bases, and 12 bases lay between the germline ends. The CDR3 nucleotides are TGCAGCGTTGAGGTTGGAGCCGGAGATACGCAGTATTTT. Its translation: CSVEVGAGDTQYF.

The chain joins TRBV30 to TRBJ1-1; 7 nucleotides align to TRBD1. Per the germline V gene, CDR1 is GTSNPN and CDR2 is SVGIG (reference sequence). This CDR3 is 16 amino acids long. Trimming cost V 5 bases and J 5 bases; bases outside gene matches: 17. CDR3 amino acids: CAWRQGGMIGKTEAFF. The CDR3 DNA reads as TGTGCCTGGCGACAGGGAGGTATGATAGGTAAAACTGAAGCTTTCTTT.

This clone was picked up a small number of times. The chain links TRBV7-2 to TRBJ1-1, with D maybe TRBD1 (5 bases). Trimming cost V 1 base and J 5 bases, with 14 bases left between them. The CDR3 spans 15 residues. Germline CDR1 SGHTA, CDR2 FQGNSA. The DNA for the CDR3 is TGTGCCAGCAGCTTAGTTGCAGGGAAGGGTACTGAAGCTTTCTTT. Its translation: CASSLVAGKGTEAFF. The variable domain in full, with the rest retrieved from reference TRBV7-2 and TRBJ1-1, is GAGVSQSPSNKVTEKGKDVELRCDPISGHTALYWYRQSLGQGLEFLIYFQGNSAPDKSGLPSDRFSAERTGGSVSTLTIQRTQQEDSAVYLCASSLVAGKGTEAFFGQGTRLTVV.